One T cell receptor beta chain is described in this entry. Repertoires were generated with immunoSEQ multiplex PCR, while TCRdb's copy carries only in-frame clones and drops some. The sample includes fewer than 400,000 clones, 90% to 95% of them seen just once. Participants were aged 18 to 89 years, lived in around 22 US areas, and enrolled virtually. Someone with COVID-19 had been met by exposed participants within 2 weeks before study entry. The CDR3 length is 13 residues. Germline V gene sequence: CDR1 SQVTM, CDR2 ANQGSEA. V was shortened by 5 bases and J by 0 bases, with 10 bases between the two germline ends. This sample was included in a study of blood T cell repertoires in COVID-19. In the study overall: Collection of acute and convalescent COVID-19 samples took place in the United States, Italy and Spain.

The clonotype comes from a woman aged 25 to 39 who had been exposed to COVID-19. Material for sequencing was PBMCs or T cells enriched from blood (not recorded which). This chain uses TRBV29-1 with TRBJ1-1; no reliable D call. The CDR3: CSVCRELNTEAFF. DNA of the CDR3: TGCAGCGTTTGCCGAGAATTGAACACTGAAGCTTTCTTT. The variable domain in full, completed from reference TRBV29-1 and TRBJ1-1, reads SAVISQKPSRDICQRGTSLTIQCQVDSQVTMMFWYRQQPGQSLTLIATANQGSEATYESGFVIDKFPISRPNLTFSTLTVSNMSPEDSSIYLCSVCRELNTEAFFGQGTRLTVV.